The 19 T cell receptor beta chains below all came from one sample that was sequenced in a study of shared clonotypes between healthy human individuals. Assay: immunoSEQ multiplex PCR; the TCRdb copy retains only in-frame clones and omits some. The sample holds 2.5 million or so clones, 85% to 95% seen once. Sequenced input: naive CD4+ T cells sorted from blood. Subset specified: CD45RA+ positively selected. These receptors were collected from a man aged 18 to 35 in good health.

The chain uses TRBV4-3 and TRBJ2-5; 7 bases are shared with TRBD1. The CDR3 extends over 16 amino acids. After removal of 1 base from V and 5 bases from J, the junction contained 10 bases not matched to a gene. Germline V gene data show CDR1 as LGHNA and CDR2 as YSLEER. In DNA, the CDR3 is TGCGCCAGCAGCCAAGGTCAGGGCAGGGGGATCGAGACCCAGTACTTC. This encodes CASSQGQGRGIETQYF.

V and J are TRBV7-9 and TRBJ2-7, with TRBD2 matching over 7 bases. V lost 3 bases to trimming and J lost 0 bases; unmatched junction nucleotides: 2. The CDR3 is 14 residues long. Germline V CDR1 and CDR2: SEHNR, FQNEAQ (reference sequence). The CDR3 region has the DNA TGTGCCAGCAGCTTGGCTAGCGGCTCCTACGAGCAGTACTTC. Protein: CASSLASGSYEQYF.

The chain has TRBV15 and TRBJ1-5; tentatively, D is TRBD1 (5 bases). This CDR3 has 15 amino acids. Trimming shortened V by 8 bases and J by 0 bases, and 14 bases separated the two germline ends. Germline V gene data show CDR1 as LNHNV and CDR2 as YYDKDF (reference sequence). The CDR3 is CATAQGAYSNQPQHF. CDR3 DNA sequence: TGTGCCACCGCGCAGGGTGCCTATAGCAATCAGCCCCAGCATTTT.

The chain has TRBV2 and TRBJ1-1; D is unresolved. The CDR3 is 13 residues long. The germline gives CDR1 SNHLY, CDR2 FYNNEI. V lost 8 bases and J 1 base, leaving 11 bases between the germline ends. CDR3 sequence: CASHRASNTEAFF. For the CDR3, the DNA is TGTGCCAGCCATCGGGCATCGAACACTGAAGCTTTCTTT.

This clone was counted a single time. Different DNA sequences within this sample yield the same CDR3. The chain employs TRBV11-2 and TRBJ2-7; D is unclear. The CDR3 sequence is 15 residues long. V lost 2 bases and J lost 0, with 11 bases in between. From germline, CDR1 is SGHAT and CDR2 FQNNGV. The CDR3 DNA reads TGTGCCAGCAGCTTAAGTACCGGGTCCTCCTACGAGCAGTACTTC. This codes for CASSLSTGSSYEQYF.

Concerning this clone: The sample has other DNA sequences that encode this CDR3 too. This chain connects TRBV5-1 to TRBJ1-4; D is undetermined. Trimming cost V 0 bases and J 0 bases, with 9 bases left between them. Germline CDR1 SGHRS, CDR2 YFSETQ. The CDR3 has 16 amino acids. CDR3 sequence (DNA): TGCGCCAGCAGCTTGGTAGGAGGGACAACTAATGAAAAACTGTTTTTT. This codes for CASSLVGGTTNEKLFF. Using reference TRBV5-1 and TRBJ1-4 for the parts outside the CDR3, the full variable domain is KAGVTQTPRYLIKTRGQQVTLSCSPISGHRSVSWYQQTPGQGLQFLFEYFSETQRNKGNFPGRFSGRQFSNSRSEMNVSTLELGDSALYLCASSLVGGTTNEKLFFGSGTQLSVL.

The J gene is TRBJ2-3, the V gene TRBV5-4, with TRBD2 identical over 8 bases. V trimming: 6 bases; J trimming: 6 bases; junction bases outside the gene matches: 0. Germline V gene sequence: CDR1 SGHNT, CDR2 YYREEE (reference sequence). The CDR3 has 11 amino acids. CDR3 residues: CASKREDTQYF. CDR3 sequence (DNA): TGTGCCAGCAAGCGGGAGGATACGCAGTATTTT.

The gene calls are TRBV7-2 and TRBJ1-1; the D is unclear. Germline V CDR1 and CDR2: SGHTA, FQGNSA. The CDR3 length is 12 residues. Between the trimmed V and J ends, which lost 3 bases and 8 bases, there was a span of 10 bases. CDR3 amino acids: CASSFRGREAFF. The CDR3 DNA sequence: TGTGCCAGCAGCTTCCGCGGAAGGGAAGCTTTCTTT.

A few counts support this clone. The chain has TRBV5-1 and TRBJ1-4, with 7 nucleotides matching TRBD1. Germline assignment: CDR1 SGHRS and CDR2 YFSETQ. The length of the CDR3 is 15 residues. V trimming: 3 bases; J trimming: 8 bases; junction bases outside the gene matches: 10. CDR3 nucleotides: TGCGCCAGCAGCTCGGCGACAGGGAAGGACGAAAAACTGTTTTTT. Translation gives CASSSATGKDEKLFF.

J is TRBJ2-4 and V is TRBV10-1, with TRBD1 as a possible D gene (6 bases). The V and J ends lost 10 bases and 0 bases respectively, with 22 bases between them. Germline CDR1 WNHNN, CDR2 SYGVQD (reference sequence). The CDR3 is 17 amino acids. This CDR3 is CANKKRFGQLAKNIQYF. In DNA, the CDR3 is TGCGCCAACAAAAAAAGATTTGGACAGCTAGCCAAAAACATTCAGTACTTC.

The gene calls are TRBV6-1 and TRBJ1-3; TRBD1 agrees at 9 bases. The CDR3 is 14 amino acids. Per germline, CDR1 MNHNS and CDR2 SASEGT. V gave up 2 bases and J gave up 7 bases; unmatched junction bases: 3. The CDR3 loop is CASSERTGVNTIYF. The CDR3 region has the DNA TGTGCCAGCAGTGAAAGGACAGGGGTGAACACCATATATTTT.

On this clone itself: The same CDR3 arises from other DNA sequences in this sample as well. The rearrangement uses TRBV7-9 and TRBJ2-7, with 10 positions matching TRBD1. V shed 5 bases and J 2 bases; nucleotides not matched to a gene: 6. Per germline, CDR1 SEHNR and CDR2 FQNEAQ (reference sequence). The CDR3 sequence is 15 residues long. CDR3 sequence (DNA): TGTGCCAGCAGCCCCAGGACAGGGGGACCCTACGAGCAGTACTTC. This sequence encodes CASSPRTGGPYEQYF.

V and J are TRBV19 and TRBJ1-1, with D unresolved. The CDR3 covers 14 residues. Trimming removed 5 bases at V and 1 base at J, with 11 bases between. Germline CDR1 LNHDA, CDR2 SQIVND (reference sequence). CDR3 protein: CASSARHSNTEAFF. The DNA of the CDR3 is TGTGCCAGTAGTGCTCGACACTCGAACACTGAAGCTTTCTTT.

This rearrangement joins TRBV9 to TRBJ1-2; D is undetermined. This CDR3 has 14 amino acids. Germline CDR1 and CDR2: SGDLS and YYNGEE. V lost 0 bases to trimming and J lost 7 bases, with 13 bases between them. CDR3 sequence reads: CASSVEEQTGGYTF. The CDR3 nucleotides are TGTGCCAGCAGCGTAGAGGAGCAGACGGGTGGCTACACCTTC.

J is TRBJ2-4 and V is TRBV2; unclear D gene. Trimming shortened V by 2 bases and J by 13 bases, and 9 bases separated the two germline ends. There are 11 residues in the CDR3. Germline V CDR1 and CDR2: SNHLY, FYNNEI. The CDR3 loop is CASSENVRQYF. The DNA of the CDR3 is TGTGCCAGCAGTGAAAACGTCCGGCAGTACTTC.

The chain employs TRBV20-1 and TRBJ2-7; no definite D call. The V gene's germline CDR1 is DFQATT and CDR2 SNEGSKA (reference sequence). V dropped 6 bases and J dropped 4 bases, with 7 bases sitting between them. The CDR3 has 10 amino acids. CDR3 protein: CSALAYEQYF. In DNA, the CDR3 is TGCAGTGCCCTCGCTTACGAGCAGTACTTC.

This chain connects TRBV10-2 to TRBJ2-1; D not certain. V lost 9 bases and J lost 0, with 15 bases in between. This CDR3 contains 15 residues. Per the germline V gene, CDR1 is WSHSY and CDR2 is SAAADI. As DNA, the CDR3 is TGCGCCAGTGCCCCCCGGCCGGACTCCTACAATGAGCAGTTCTTC. Protein: CASAPRPDSYNEQFF.

This chain connects TRBV6-6 to TRBJ2-5; 10 nucleotides agree with TRBD2. This CDR3 has 14 amino acids. The germline gives CDR1 MNHNY, CDR2 SVGAGI (reference sequence). Unmatched junction bases numbered 7, after V lost 6 bases and J lost 6 bases. As DNA, the CDR3 is TGTGCCAGCAGACCCGGGACTAGCGCACAGACCCAGTACTTC. Protein product: CASRPGTSAQTQYF.

V gene TRBV27 combines with J gene TRBJ2-7, with D uncertain. This CDR3 comprises 13 residues. Between the trimmed V and J ends, which lost 3 bases and 5 bases, there was a span of 11 bases. Germline CDR1 and CDR2: MNHEY and SMNVEV (reference sequence). CDR3 DNA: TGTGCCAGCAGTTTCATCCCTTCCCACGAGCAGTACTTC. Translated, it gives CASSFIPSHEQYF.